The next 18 T cell receptor beta chains were all read from a single sample in a study of CXCR3-negative and CXCR3-positive naive CD8 T cells. The method, 5' RACE with UMI labels, was used to prepare the TRB cDNA libraries. TCRdb reprocessed the 5' RACE reads and stores each CDR3 protein as one record, lacking DNA. This sample's table reports tens of thousands of distinct CDR3 sequences. Specimen: memory CD8+ T cells from blood. The receptors come from a human donor in good health. Some clones in this sample may be carry-over from other donors' samples.

The chain joins TRBV7-9 to TRBJ2-7. The CDR3 has 12 amino acids. Germline V gives CDR1 SEHNR, CDR2 FQNEAQ (reference sequence). CDR3 amino acids: CASSLGTHEQYF.

V usage is TRBV19 and J usage is TRBJ1-1. Germline-derived CDR1 and CDR2 are LNHDA and SQIVND (reference sequence). CDR3 length: 14 residues. The CDR3 reads CASSYRPRNTEAFF.

The J gene is TRBJ1-2, the V gene TRBV20-1. The CDR3 is 14 amino acids. The germline gives CDR1 DFQATT, CDR2 SNEGSKA (reference sequence). CDR3 sequence reads: CSARSTDLVGGYTF.

This sequence joins TRBV15 and TRBJ2-6; no DNA is available, so the TRBD1 call from TCRdb remains unchecked. The CDR3 sequence is 19 residues long. From germline, CDR1 is LNHNV and CDR2 YYDKDF (reference sequence). The CDR3 reads CATSRDPGTGASGANVLTF.

V usage is TRBV12-3 or TRBV12-4 and J usage is TRBJ1-2; with no DNA, the TCRdb D assignment of TRBD1 cannot be verified. CDR3 length: 15 amino acids. The CDR3 spells CASSFYLTGNYGYTF.

The chain uses TRBV18 and TRBJ1-1; TCRdb gives TRBD1 as the D gene, but with no DNA this cannot be confirmed. This CDR3 region has 15 residues. Per germline, CDR1 KGHSH and CDR2 LQKENI. This CDR3 reads CASSRDRAMNTEAFF.

V usage is TRBV7-9 and J usage is TRBJ2-7; with no DNA, the TCRdb D assignment of TRBD1 cannot be verified. Germline V gene data show CDR1 as SEHNR and CDR2 as FQNEAQ (reference sequence). This CDR3 has 14 amino acids. CDR3 region: CASSLQGQGNEQYF. Full variable domain (missing parts from reference TRBV7-9 and TRBJ2-7): DTGVSQNPRHKITKRGQNVTFRCDPISEHNRLYWYRQTLGQGPEFLTYFQNEAQLEKSRLLSDRFSAERPKGSFSTLEIQRTEQGDSAMYLCASSLQGQGNEQYFGPGTRLTVT.

The V and J genes are TRBV28 and TRBJ2-7; TCRdb calls TRBD1, which cannot be checked without DNA. CDR1 and CDR2 from the germline V gene are MDHEN and SYDVKM. This CDR3 has 13 amino acids. CDR3 amino acids: CASSWGQGYEQYF.

The chain carries TRBV10-3 and TRBJ1-2. This CDR3 has 13 amino acids. Germline CDR1 and CDR2: ENHRY and SYGVKD. This CDR3 reads CAISEGDFYGYTF.

J is TRBJ2-1 and V is TRBV29-1; the D call from TCRdb, TRBD2, cannot be confirmed without DNA. The germline V gene has CDR1 SQVTM and CDR2 ANQGSEA. The CDR3 runs to 13 residues. This CDR3 reads CSVVLGRGNEQFF.

V is TRBV27 and J is TRBJ2-1; the TCRdb D gene call, TRBD2, has no DNA to confirm it. Germline CDR1 reads MNHEY; CDR2 reads SMNVEV (reference sequence). The CDR3 runs 14 residues. This chain's CDR3 is CASSIVRAYNEQFF.

The chain recombines TRBV29-1 with TRBJ2-3. Looked up from germline, CDR1 is SQVTM and CDR2 is ANQGSEA. The CDR3 runs 13 residues. The chain's CDR3 is CSVLGDSTDTQYF.

CDR3 loop: CASSEEMGPNTEAFF. The chain uses TRBV6-1 and TRBJ1-1. CDR1 and CDR2 from the germline V gene are MNHNS and SASEGT. The CDR3 has 15 residues.

The chain is built from TRBV29-1 and TRBJ2-2; the TCRdb D gene call, TRBD2, has no DNA to confirm it. The CDR3 runs 16 residues. Looked up from germline, CDR1 is SQVTM and CDR2 is ANQGSEA. This chain's CDR3 is CSVEDPRETNTGELFF.

This chain joins TRBV29-1 and TRBJ2-1; TCRdb returns TRBD2, unconfirmable since there is no DNA. The length of the CDR3 is 16 residues. CDR1 and CDR2 from the germline V gene are SQVTM and ANQGSEA. The CDR3 loop reads CSVEETSGGSYNEQFF.

The chain has TRBV18 and TRBJ2-5; the D call from TCRdb, TRBD2, cannot be confirmed without DNA. Germline values: CDR1 KGHSH, CDR2 LQKENI. The CDR3 is made up of 17 amino acids. CDR3 sequence: CASSPAPSGRYQETQYF.

The chain recombines TRBV20-1 with TRBJ2-7; with no DNA, the TCRdb D assignment of TRBD2 cannot be verified. The CDR3 contains 17 residues. The V gene's germline CDR1 is DFQATT and CDR2 SNEGSKA (reference sequence). CDR3 residues: CSAPKFTSGKLAGEQYF.

V usage is TRBV5-4 and J usage is TRBJ2-3. This CDR3 is 13 amino acids long. The germline gives CDR1 SGHNT, CDR2 YYREEE (reference sequence). The CDR3: CASSADVTDTQYF.